The 16 T cell receptor beta chains reported below all come from one sample, sequenced in a study of early T cells in non-severe SARS-CoV-2 infection. MiXCR, run by TCRdb on the 5' RACE reads, gives a single entry per CDR3 protein. The data show some 60,000 distinct CDR3 sequences, 8.5% to 10% seen once. The specimen was whole blood. The receptors come from an adult who was a healthcare worker with PCR-confirmed SARS-CoV-2 infection or an uninfected control (not recorded which).

This clonotype was seen at least ten times. The V and J genes are TRBV29-1 and TRBJ1-5; 8 bases align to TRBD1. The CDR3 has 14 residues. After removal of 4 bases from V and 7 bases from J, the junction contained 9 bases not matched to a gene. Germline loops: CDR1 SQVTM, CDR2 ANQGSEA. CDR3 sequence (DNA): TGCAGCGTTGCACCCGGACAGGGAGGACAGCCCCAGCATTTT. It is translated as CSVAPGQGGQPQHF.

This chain links TRBV2 with TRBJ2-1, with 13 nucleotides matching TRBD2. The J segment lost 9 bases and the V segment lost 6 bases, leaving 5 bases of the junction unmatched. This CDR3 region has 14 residues. Germline CDR1 is SNHLY and CDR2 is FYNNEI. CDR3 region: CASRGLAGAVEQFF. DNA for the CDR3: TGTGCCAGCAGAGGACTAGCGGGAGCGGTTGAGCAGTTCTTC.

This clonotype was recorded at least ten times. The V and J genes are TRBV7-9 and TRBJ2-7; 7 bases match TRBD1. The germline V gene encodes CDR1 SEHNR and CDR2 FQNEAQ (reference sequence). The CDR3 is 15 amino acids. The J segment lost 7 bases and the V segment lost 4 bases, leaving 13 bases of the junction unmatched. CDR3 nucleotide sequence: TGTGCCAGCAGCTCCAACAGGGGAAAACGTCGTGAGCAGTACTTC. Translation gives CASSSNRGKRREQYF.

This clonotype was seen many times. CDR3 residues: CSASKARDSLSYEQYF. The CDR3 DNA sequence: TGCAGTGCTAGTAAAGCAAGGGATTCTCTGTCCTACGAGCAGTACTTC. The gene calls are TRBV20-1 and TRBJ2-7; D unclear. V dropped 3 bases and J dropped 1 base, with 19 bases sitting between them. This CDR3 has 16 amino acids. The germline gives CDR1 DFQATT, CDR2 SNEGSKA (reference sequence).

As for this clonotype: Just one base apart from a much larger clone, this may be a read error. The CDR3 nucleotides are TGTGCCAGCAGCTTAAGAATCGGGACTAGCGGCTACAATGAGCAGTTCTTC. Amino acids: CASSLRIGTSGYNEQFF. J is TRBJ2-1 and V is TRBV7-3, with 11 bases identical to TRBD2. Unmatched junction bases numbered 5, after V lost 1 base and J lost 3 bases. The CDR3 sequence is 17 residues long. Germline V gene data show CDR1 as SGHTA and CDR2 as FQGTGA.

This clonotype was seen ten or more times. This chain connects TRBV30 to TRBJ1-5; D not certain. Looked up from germline, CDR1 is GTSNPN and CDR2 is SVGIG (reference sequence). Trimming took off 5 bases at V and 1 base at J, with 6 bases between the two ends. The CDR3 totals 12 residues. The CDR3 DNA sequence: TGTGCCTGGGCTGTAAGCAATCAGCCCCAGCATTTT. It encodes CAWAVSNQPQHF.

This chain links TRBV7-9 with TRBJ1-1, with a weak D call TRBD1 (5 bases). V was trimmed by 2 bases and J by 2 bases, leaving 18 bases between them. CDR3 size: 17 residues. Per the germline V gene, CDR1 is SEHNR and CDR2 is FQNEAQ (reference sequence). CDR3: CASSLSLWKGRNTEAFF. CDR3 sequence (DNA): TGTGCCAGCAGCTTAAGTCTCTGGAAGGGACGTAACACTGAAGCTTTCTTT.

This clonotype turned up a few times. This chain uses TRBV18 with TRBJ2-1; 12 bases are shared with TRBD2. This CDR3 spans 15 amino acids. Per the germline V gene, CDR1 is KGHSH and CDR2 is LQKENI. V dropped 7 bases and J dropped 9; count of bases not matched to a gene: 10. The CDR3 DNA reads TGTGCCAGCTGTCTCCTAGCGGGAGGGTTCGTTGAGCAGTTCTTC. Translating it yields CASCLLAGGFVEQFF. The whole variable domain, remainder taken from reference TRBV18 and TRBJ2-1, is NAGVMQNPRHLVRRRGQEARLRCSPMKGHSHVYWYRQLPEEGLKFMVYLQKENIIDESGMPKERFSAEFPKEGPSILRIQQVVRGDSAAYFCASCLLAGGFVEQFFGPGTRLTVL.

This clonotype came up many times. The V call is TRBV2, the J call TRBJ1-2; D is uncertain. The CDR3 totals 11 residues. Trimming removed 8 bases from V and 2 bases from J, with 6 bases in between. Germline CDR1 is SNHLY and CDR2 is FYNNEI. CDR3 region: CASYYNYGYTF. The CDR3 DNA reads TGTGCCAGCTACTACAACTATGGCTACACCTTC. Drawing the rest from reference TRBV2 and TRBJ1-2, the complete variable domain is EPEVTQTPSHQVTQMGQEVILRCVPISNHLYFYWYRQILGQKVEFLVSFYNNEISEKSEIFDDQFSVERPDGSNFTLKIRSTKLEDSAMYFCASYYNYGYTFGSGTRLTVV.

This clonotype was counted at least ten times. V and J are TRBV12-3 or TRBV12-4 and TRBJ2-7, with TRBD2 matching 9 bases. CDR3 length: 15 residues. With V trimmed by 4 bases and J by 4 bases, 8 bases remained unmatched. The CDR3 spells CASSSYSGSGYEQYF. CDR3 nucleotide sequence: TGTGCCAGCAGTTCCTATAGCGGGAGTGGGTACGAGCAGTACTTC.

This clonotype showed up many times. The chain recombines TRBV7-9 with TRBJ2-3; 7 bases fit TRBD2. J gave up 11 bases and V 6 bases, and 8 bases lay outside the gene matches. Germline CDR1 is SEHNR and CDR2 is FQNEAQ (reference sequence). The CDR3 has 12 residues. The CDR3 sequence is CASSLTSEEQYF. Here the CDR3 DNA reads TGTGCCAGCAGTCTCACTAGCGAGGAGCAGTATTTT.

The chain recombines TRBV19 with TRBJ2-7; TRBD1 aligns across 10 bases. Germline V gene lookup returns CDR1 LNHDA and CDR2 SQIVND (reference sequence). V lost 5 bases to trimming and J lost 6 bases; unmatched junction nucleotides: 7. This CDR3 contains 14 residues. The chain's CDR3 is CASSGRDRGREQYF. CDR3 DNA sequence: TGTGCCAGTAGTGGCCGGGACAGGGGACGCGAGCAGTACTTC.

This clonotype rates as medium-sized. The chain is built from TRBV20-1 and TRBJ2-7; 7 bases map to TRBD2. V shed 3 bases, J shed 3 bases, and the junction held 11 bases outside the gene matches. Germline values: CDR1 DFQATT, CDR2 SNEGSKA (reference sequence). CDR3 length equals 15 residues. The CDR3 DNA reads as TGCAGTGCTAGGGTAATGAGCGGGGACTTCTACGAGCAGTACTTC. This gives the protein CSARVMSGDFYEQYF.

This clonotype is termed medium-sized. The chain couples TRBV27 to TRBJ2-5; no clear D gene. Trimming stripped 6 bases from V and 5 bases from J, with 16 bases between. Germline V lookup: CDR1 MNHEY, CDR2 SMNVEV (reference sequence). The CDR3 has 14 amino acids. Here the CDR3 reads CASSAFSLGETQYF. DNA for the CDR3: TGTGCCAGCAGCGCTTTCAGTCTCGGGGAGACCCAGTACTTC.

V and J are TRBV11-2 and TRBJ2-5; TRBD2 might be the D (6 bases). Trimming left V 4 bases short and J 4 bases short, with 16 bases between. CDR3 size: 15 residues. From germline, CDR1 is SGHAT and CDR2 FQNNGV. The CDR3 here is CASSSPSGEGETQYF. CDR3 DNA sequence: TGTGCCAGCAGCTCCCCTTCGGGAGAAGGAGAGACCCAGTACTTC.

The sample holds many counts of this clonotype. This chain connects TRBV19 to TRBJ2-1, with D tentatively TRBD1 or TRBD2 (5 bases each). CDR3 length: 16 residues. V lost 4 bases and J 1 base, leaving 14 bases between the germline ends. The germline gives CDR1 LNHDA, CDR2 SQIVND (reference sequence). CDR3 amino acids: CASSTRGFGSYNEQFF. For the CDR3, the DNA is TGTGCCAGTAGTACGAGGGGATTCGGGTCCTACAATGAGCAGTTCTTC. The full variable domain, with the rest looked up from reference TRBV19 and TRBJ2-1, is DGGITQSPKYLFRKEGQNVTLSCEQNLNHDAMYWYRQDPGQGLRLIYYSQIVNDFQKGDIAEGYSVSREKKESFPLTVTSAQKNPTAFYLCASSTRGFGSYNEQFFGPGTRLTVL.